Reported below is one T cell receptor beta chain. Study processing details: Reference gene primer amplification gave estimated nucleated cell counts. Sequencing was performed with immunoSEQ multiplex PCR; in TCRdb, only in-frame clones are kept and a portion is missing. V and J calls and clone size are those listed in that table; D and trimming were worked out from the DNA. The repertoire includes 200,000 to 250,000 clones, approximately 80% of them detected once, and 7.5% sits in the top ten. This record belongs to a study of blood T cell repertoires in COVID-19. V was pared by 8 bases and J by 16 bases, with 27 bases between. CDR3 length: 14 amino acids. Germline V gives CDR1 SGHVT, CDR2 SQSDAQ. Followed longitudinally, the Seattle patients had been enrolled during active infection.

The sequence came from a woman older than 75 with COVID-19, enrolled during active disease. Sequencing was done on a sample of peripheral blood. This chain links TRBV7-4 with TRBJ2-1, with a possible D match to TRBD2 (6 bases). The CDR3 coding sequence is TGTGCCAGCCGAAGTGGCGGGACCCCTCCGACCGCCTTCTTC. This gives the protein CASRSGGTPPTAFF.